These 9 T cell receptor beta chains share one sample of origin, sequenced in a study of T cell responses to AZD1222 COVID-19 vaccine. Repertoires were generated with immunoSEQ multiplex PCR, while TCRdb's copy carries only in-frame clones and drops some. The sample holds over 110,000 clones, 92% seen once. This specimen was peripheral blood, taken 28 days after the second AZD1222 dose. These receptors were collected from an adult who received the AZD1222 COVID-19 vaccine.

This clone appeared once. This chain connects TRBV11-3 to TRBJ1-1, with 7 bases fitting TRBD1. V was pared by 5 bases and J by 3 bases, with 6 bases of the junction left unmatched. CDR3 length: 14 amino acids. The germline gives CDR1 SGHNT, CDR2 YENEEA. In DNA, the CDR3 is TGTGCCAGCAGCAAACAGGGGTACGACACTGAAGCTTTCTTT. This translates into CASSKQGYDTEAFF.

The chain carries TRBV14 and TRBJ1-1; D remains unclear. The CDR3 runs to 13 residues. With 1 base removed from V and 2 bases from J, the gap between germline ends came to 5 bases. Germline V gene sequence: CDR1 SGHDN, CDR2 FVKESK. The CDR3 nucleotides are TGTGCCAGCAGCCAAGTCCGTAACACTGAAGCTTTCTTT. Translation: CASSQVRNTEAFF.

The CDR3 protein is CATSRYRATGELFF. In DNA form, the CDR3 reads TGTGCCACCAGCAGATACAGGGCGACCGGGGAGCTGTTTTTT. This chain joins TRBV15 and TRBJ2-2, with a weak D call TRBD1 (6 bases). Trimming shortened V by 2 bases and J by 5 bases, and 9 bases separated the two germline ends. CDR3 length: 14 amino acids. CDR1 and CDR2 (germline): LNHNV, YYDKDF (reference sequence).

The rearrangement links TRBV12-3 or TRBV12-4 to TRBJ2-1; no clear D. The CDR3 is made up of 13 amino acids. Trimming cost V 4 bases and J 6 bases, with 10 bases left between them. The CDR3 DNA is TGTGCCAGCAGTTCCTCAACCCTCAATGAGCAGTTCTTC. It specifies CASSSSTLNEQFF.

The genes are TRBV21-1 and TRBJ1-4; the D call of TRBD1 is as the table states it, not checked on the DNA. TRBV21-1 constitutes a pseudogene. CDR3 length: 15 amino acids. CDR3 sequence: CASSNGTPGEEKLFF. The CDR3 bases are TGTGCCAGCAGCAATGGGACACCCGGAGAAGAAAAACTGTTTTTT.

This chain connects TRBV28 to TRBJ1-1; no clear D gene. In germline, CDR1 is MDHEN, CDR2 SYDVKM. The length of the CDR3 is 14 residues. Deletions cut 5 bases from V and 6 bases from J, with 16 bases between. The CDR3 DNA follows: TGTGCCAGCAGTATAGAAGGAGGTTGGGCTGAAGCTTTCTTT. Translating it yields CASSIEGGWAEAFF.

This rearrangement joins TRBV7-9 to TRBJ1-1; D is unclear. Germline V lookup: CDR1 SEHNR, CDR2 FQNEAQ (reference sequence). The V and J ends lost 5 bases and 4 bases respectively, with 8 bases between them. The CDR3 is 12 residues long. The CDR3: CASSHLSTEAFF. The CDR3 nucleotides are TGTGCCAGCAGCCATTTAAGCACTGAAGCTTTCTTT.

This chain joins TRBV29-1 and TRBJ2-1; D is possibly TRBD2 (6 bases). In germline, CDR1 is SQVTM, CDR2 ANQGSEA. The CDR3 extends over 11 amino acids. Trimming removed 4 bases at V and 7 bases at J, with 8 bases between. The CDR3 bases are TGCAGCGTTGGGGGGAGGAATGAGCAGTTCTTC. Protein product: CSVGGRNEQFF.

This clone occurred once. The chain uses TRBV9 and TRBJ1-2; the D gene is possibly TRBD1 (5 bases). The CDR3 contains 15 residues. Trimming took 0 bases from V and 3 from J, leaving 12 bases between them. The germline CDR1 and CDR2 sequences are SGDLS and YYNGEE. In DNA, the CDR3 is TGTGCCAGCAGCGTAGAGGGGAGGCAACACTATGGCTACACCTTC. It encodes CASSVEGRQHYGYTF. Looking up the rest from reference TRBV9 and TRBJ1-2 gives the full variable domain: DSGVTQTPKHLITATGQRVTLRCSPRSGDLSVYWYQQSLDQGLQFLIQYYNGEERAKGNILERFSAQQFPDLHSELNLSSLELGDSALYFCASSVEGRQHYGYTFGSGTRLTVV.